A selection of T cell receptor beta chains follows, all from one sample in a study of blood T cell repertoires in COVID-19. Sequenced by immunoSEQ multiplex PCR; TCRdb stores in-frame clones only, minus some. Among 200,000 to 250,000 clones listed, almost 85% were seen once. Sequencing was carried out using peripheral blood. The receptors derive from a woman aged 40 to 55 with acute or convalescent COVID-19. The CDR3 runs from the conserved cysteine through the conserved F or W. D genes are given only for firm matches. A row's size may be missing; if present it is once, few, many or a size class.

J gene,V gene,clone size,D gene,CDR3 length,CDR3 DNA,CDR3 protein
TRBJ2-1,TRBV4-2,few,TRBD1,16,TGTGCCAGCAGCCAAGATCTTGGGACAGGGGGCAATGAGCAGTTCTTC,CASSQDLGTGGNEQFF
TRBJ2-5,TRBV9,.,.,13,TGTGCCAGCAGCGTAAGGGAGTCAGAGACCCAGTACTTC,CASSVRESETQYF
TRBJ2-7,TRBV19,.,TRBD1,14,TGTGCCAGTAGTATTCCGGGACAGCTCTACGAGCAGTACTTC,CASSIPGQLYEQYF
TRBJ1-1,TRBV10-3,.,TRBD1,15,TGTGCCATCAGAGAGTATGACAGGGCTGGGACTGAAGCTTTCTTT,CAIREYDRAGTEAFF
TRBJ2-1,TRBV7-8,.,TRBD2,17,TGTGCCAGCAGTCTAACACTAGCGGGGGGGAGTTACAATGAGCAGTTCTTC,CASSLTLAGGSYNEQFF
TRBJ2-1,TRBV2,once,.,16,TGTGCCAGCATTCGAGTCGTACTTCGCTCCTACAATGAGCAGTTCTTC,CASIRVVLRSYNEQFF
TRBJ2-1,TRBV3-1/TRBV3-2,few,TRBD2,14,TGTGCCAGCAGCCGTCGGGAGGCCTACAATGAGCAGTTCTTC,CASSRREAYNEQFF
TRBJ2-7,TRBV29-1,.,TRBD2,14,TGCAGCGCCCTCGGACTAGCGGGAGCCTACGAGCAGTACTTC,CSALGLAGAYEQYF
TRBJ2-3,TRBV27,.,TRBD2,15,TGTGCCAGCAGTGAACGGGGGGGTAGCACAGATACGCAGTATTTT,CASSERGGSTDTQYF
TRBJ1-1,TRBV20-1,once,.,11,TGCAGTGCTAGGCCCCAGTCGGGGGCTTTCTTT,CSARPQSGAFF
TRBJ1-1,TRBV19,.,TRBD1,14,TGTGCCAGTATGGGGACAGGGATCGCCACTGAAGCTTTCTTT,CASMGTGIATEAFF
TRBJ2-5,TRBV24-1,.,.,14,TGTGCCACCATGCGAGGGGGATCCCAAGAGACCCAGTACTTC,CATMRGGSQETQYF
TRBJ2-3,TRBV4-3,.,.,15,TGCGCCAGCAGCGTTGGAGTTAGCGTCACAGATACGCAGTATTTT,CASSVGVSVTDTQYF
TRBJ1-1,TRBV7-6,.,TRBD1,12,TGTGCCAGCAGTACCGGGACAGACAGCCAATTCTTT,CASSTGTDSQFF
TRBJ2-1,TRBV29-1,.,.,13,TGCAGCGTTGAGAGTTTCCACTACAATGAGCAGTTCTTC,CSVESFHYNEQFF
TRBJ2-1,TRBV9,.,TRBD2,16,TGTGCCAGCAGCCCCCGACTAGCGTTGAACTACAATGAGCAGTTCTTC,CASSPRLALNYNEQFF
TRBJ2-1,TRBV19,.,.,13,TGTGCCAGTAGTATATATGCCTCCAGTGAGCAGTTCTTC,CASSIYASSEQFF
TRBJ1-1,TRBV5-8,.,TRBD1,15,TGTGCCAGCAGCTTTCTAGTGACAGGGGGCACTGAAGCTTTCTTT,CASSFLVTGGTEAFF
TRBJ2-3,TRBV6-5,.,.,13,TGTGCCAGCCCCTCCGGGAGCACAGATACGCAGTATTTT,CASPSGSTDTQYF
TRBJ1-1,TRBV5-1,.,.,15,TGCGCCAGCAGCTTGTGGGCAGGGATGAACACTGAAGCTTTCTTT,CASSLWAGMNTEAFF
TRBJ1-4,TRBV10-3,.,TRBD1,14,TGTGCCATCAGCGCCCAGGGGGAAGGAGAAAAACTGTTTTTT,CAISAQGEGEKLFF
TRBJ2-5,TRBV25-1,.,.,17,TGTGCCAGCAGCGAAAGGGTTGGGGCCTCCCTGAGGGAGACCCAGTACTTC,CASSERVGASLRETQYF
TRBJ2-5,TRBV24-1,.,.,13,TGTGCCACCAGCTCGACAGCGCAAGGGACCCAGTACTTC,CATSSTAQGTQYF
TRBJ2-3,TRBV4-3,.,TRBD2,15,TGCGCCAGCAGCCAATCGGGTAGCGGGACAGATACGCAGTATTTT,CASSQSGSGTDTQYF
TRBJ2-7,TRBV5-1,.,TRBD1,13,TGCGCCAGCAGCTTTGGACAGGGAGACGAGCAGTACTTC,CASSFGQGDEQYF
TRBJ2-3,TRBV11-3,.,TRBD2,15,TGTGCCAGCAGCTTAGGGCGGGAGGCGGCAGATACGCAGTATTTT,CASSLGREAADTQYF
TRBJ2-7,TRBV7-7,once,.,13,TGTGCCAGCAGCCCTCTCCGGAGGGGAGAGCAGTACTTC,CASSPLRRGEQYF
TRBJ2-1,TRBV6-5,.,.,14,TGTGCCAGCAGTTACTACTCTCGTGGCAATGAGCAGTTCTTC,CASSYYSRGNEQFF
TRBJ1-2,TRBV27,.,.,13,TGTGCCAGCAGTGGGGGACATAACTATGGCTACACCTTC,CASSGGHNYGYTF
TRBJ2-1,TRBV3-1/TRBV3-2,.,.,12,TGTGCCAGCAGCCAAGCGGGGAGTGAGCAGTTCTTC,CASSQAGSEQFF
TRBJ2-1,TRBV5-6,.,.,13,TGTGCCAGCGTACGAGAGGGGGTCGGTGAGCAGTTCTTC,CASVREGVGEQFF
TRBJ2-3,TRBV10-2,.,TRBD1,16,TGCGCCAGCAGGTTGGGACAGATTCTTAGCACAGATACGCAGTATTTT,CASRLGQILSTDTQYF
TRBJ1-2,TRBV3-1/TRBV3-2,.,.,13,TGTGCCAGCAGCCAAGGAGCTAACTATGGCTACACCTTC,CASSQGANYGYTF
TRBJ2-6,TRBV19,.,TRBD2,15,TGTGCCAGTAGTCCGGGGGGTCCTGGGGCCAACGTCCTGACTTTC,CASSPGGPGANVLTF
TRBJ2-3,TRBV3-1/TRBV3-2,.,.,20,TGTGCCAGCAGCCCCCCTCTGGCAGGCCCAACCACACGTAGCACAGATACGCAGTATTTT,CASSPPLAGPTTRSTDTQYF
TRBJ2-2,TRBV19,.,TRBD1,15,TGTGCCAGTAGTCACCGGGACAGGGCTGCCGGGGAGCTGTTTTTT,CASSHRDRAAGELFF
TRBJ2-7,TRBV7-8,.,.,17,TGTGCCAGCAGCCCCGATGCTAAGACACCCCGGCCATACGAGCAGTACTTC,CASSPDAKTPRPYEQYF
TRBJ1-2,TRBV10-1,.,TRBD1,14,TGCGCCAGCAGGGTCAATGCAGGGGGGTATGGCTACACCTTC,CASRVNAGGYGYTF
TRBJ2-7,TRBV29-1,.,.,14,TGCAGCGTGATAATACGCGACAGATCCTACGAGCAGTACTTC,CSVIIRDRSYEQYF
TRBJ1-2,TRBV6-5,.,.,15,TGTGCCAGCCACAGAGACGGCAGCAGCAACTATGGCTACACCTTC,CASHRDGSSNYGYTF
TRBJ1-5,TRBV5-8,few,.,13,TGTGCCAGCAGCTGGGGAGCATATCAGCCCCAGCATTTT,CASSWGAYQPQHF
TRBJ2-2,TRBV11-2,.,.,15,TGTGCCAGCAGCTTAGACGGGGGGAACACCGGGGAGCTGTTTTTT,CASSLDGGNTGELFF
TRBJ1-5,TRBV28,.,.,14,TGTGCCAGCAGTTTAACTGGGGCTAATCAGCCCCAGCATTTT,CASSLTGANQPQHF
TRBJ2-7,TRBV6-6,.,TRBD1,14,TGTGCCAGCAGTTTGACAGGGGGAGGTTACGAGCAGTACTTC,CASSLTGGGYEQYF
TRBJ2-1,TRBV2,.,TRBD2,13,TGTGCCAGCAGGGGACTAGCTCCTCATGAGCAGTTCTTC,CASRGLAPHEQFF
TRBJ2-7,TRBV29-1,.,.,19,TGCAGCGTCCCGCAGGGAGGGGGAAAATATCCGGGGCAAACCTACGAGCAGTACTTC,CSVPQGGGKYPGQTYEQYF
TRBJ1-2,TRBV10-3,.,.,15,TGTGCCATCAAGGCAGGGAAAGTAGAGGTCTATGGCTACACCTTC,CAIKAGKVEVYGYTF